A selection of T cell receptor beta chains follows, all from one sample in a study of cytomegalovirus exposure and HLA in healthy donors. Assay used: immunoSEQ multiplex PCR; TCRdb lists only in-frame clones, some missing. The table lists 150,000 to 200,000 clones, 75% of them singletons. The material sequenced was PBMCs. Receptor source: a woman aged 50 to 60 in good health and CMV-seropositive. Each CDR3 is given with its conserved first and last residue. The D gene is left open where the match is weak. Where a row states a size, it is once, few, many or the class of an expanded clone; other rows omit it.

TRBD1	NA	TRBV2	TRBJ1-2	TGTGCCAGCATTACAGGGGGCGGCTATGGCTACACCTTC	CASITGGGYGYTF
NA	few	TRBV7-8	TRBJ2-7	TGTGCCAGCAGCCCACGGACTTGGGAGCAGTACTTC	CASSPRTWEQYF
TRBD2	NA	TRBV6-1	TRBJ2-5	TGTGCCAGCAGTGTGACTAGCGGGGGACAAGAGACCCAGTACTTC	CASSVTSGGQETQYF
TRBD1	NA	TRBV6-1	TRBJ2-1	TGTGCCATCGGACAGGGGGTTTACAATGAGCAGTTCTTC	CAIGQGVYNEQFF
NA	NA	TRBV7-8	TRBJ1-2	TGTGCCAGCAGTCTACAGGGACCCTTTGACCATGGCTACACCTTC	CASSLQGPFDHGYTF
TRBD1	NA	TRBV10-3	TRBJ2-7	TGTGCCATCAGGACAGGGGAAACCTACGAGCAGTACTTC	CAIRTGETYEQYF
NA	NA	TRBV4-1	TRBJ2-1	TGCGCCAGCAGCCAAGATCGTAATGAGCAGTTCTTC	CASSQDRNEQFF
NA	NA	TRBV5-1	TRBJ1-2	TGCGCCAGCAGCTTGGGAGCAGGGTACTATGGCTACACCTTC	CASSLGAGYYGYTF
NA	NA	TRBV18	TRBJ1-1	TGTGCCAGCTCACCAATGTTCGGCCCAGGACGGGAGGAAGCTTTCTTT	CASSPMFGPGREEAFF
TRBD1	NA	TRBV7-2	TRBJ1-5	TGTGCCAGCAGCACCCGGACAGGGTATAATCAGCCCCAGCATTTT	CASSTRTGYNQPQHF
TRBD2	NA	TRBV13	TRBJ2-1	TGTGCCAGCAGCTCTAGCGGGGGGGCCCACAATGAGCAGTTCTTC	CASSSSGGAHNEQFF
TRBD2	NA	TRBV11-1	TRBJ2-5	TGTGCCAGCAGCAAACCGGGACTAGTAAAAGAGACCCAGTACTTC	CASSKPGLVKETQYF
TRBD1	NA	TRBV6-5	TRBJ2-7	TGTGCCAGCAGTTACTCGAACAGGGGCTACGAGCAGTACTTC	CASSYSNRGYEQYF
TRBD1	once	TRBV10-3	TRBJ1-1	TGTGCCATCAGCGGGGGCCAGGGGGGGAACACTGAAGCTTTCTTT	CAISGGQGGNTEAFF
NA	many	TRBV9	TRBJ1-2	TGTGCCAGCAGCGTAGGGGCAGACTATGGCTACACCTTC	CASSVGADYGYTF
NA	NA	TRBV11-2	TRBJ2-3	TGTGCCAGCGCCTGGGGCTCAAGAGCGGATACGCAGTATTTT	CASAWGSRADTQYF
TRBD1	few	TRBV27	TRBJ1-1	TGTGCCAGCACCAAGACAGGGAGGAACACTGAAGCTTTCTTT	CASTKTGRNTEAFF
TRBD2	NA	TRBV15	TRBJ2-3	TGTGCCACCCCCTGGGTAGCGGGGGGACGAGTAGATACGCAGTATTTT	CATPWVAGGRVDTQYF
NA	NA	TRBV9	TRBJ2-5	TGTGCCAGCAGCCCACTAAGCCTGAGGGAGACCCAGTACTTC	CASSPLSLRETQYF
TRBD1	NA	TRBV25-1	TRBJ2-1	TGTGCCAGCAGCCGATCCGGGACAGTAAATGAGCAGTTCTTC	CASSRSGTVNEQFF
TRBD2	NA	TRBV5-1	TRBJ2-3	TGCGCCAGCAGCTTAGGGACTAGCGGAATGGTAGATACGCAGTATTTT	CASSLGTSGMVDTQYF
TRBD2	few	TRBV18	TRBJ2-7	TGTGCCAGCTCTCTAGCGGGACAGAGCTCCTACGAGCAGTACTTC	CASSLAGQSSYEQYF
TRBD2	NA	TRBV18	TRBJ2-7	TGTGCCAGCTCACCAACGGGAGCGGGGCCCTACGAGCAGTACTTC	CASSPTGAGPYEQYF
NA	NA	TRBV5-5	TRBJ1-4	TGTGCCAGCACCCGGGGGGGGCGGGGTGCAACTAATGAAAAACTGTTTTTT	CASTRGGRGATNEKLFF
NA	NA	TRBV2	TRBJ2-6	TGTGCCAGCCGGAGCTCTGGGGCCAACGTCCTGACTTTC	CASRSSGANVLTF
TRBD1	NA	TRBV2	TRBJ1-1	TGTGCCAGCAGTGAATCGGGGACAGGGGGAACTGAAGCTTTCTTT	CASSESGTGGTEAFF
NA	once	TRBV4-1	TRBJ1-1	TGCGCCAGCAGCCCGTATCGAGACAGGGAAGCTTTCTTT	CASSPYRDREAFF
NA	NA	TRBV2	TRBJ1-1	TGTGCCAGCAGGAGAGGGAGCCCTGAAGCTTTCTTT	CASRRGSPEAFF
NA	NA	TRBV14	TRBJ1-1	TGTGCCAGCAGCCTACAGACGGTCACTGAAGCTTTCTTT	CASSLQTVTEAFF
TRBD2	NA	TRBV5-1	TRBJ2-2	TGCGCCAGCAGCCAAAACCGGGACTATGACCTCCGCCGGGAGCTGTTTTTT	CASSQNRDYDLRRELFF
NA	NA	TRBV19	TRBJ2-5	TGTGCCAGTAGTTCCAGGGGAGAGACCCAGTACTTC	CASSSRGETQYF
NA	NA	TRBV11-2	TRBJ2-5	TGTGCCAGCAGCGTGTGGACCGCCCCAGGGGAGACCCAGTACTTC	CASSVWTAPGETQYF
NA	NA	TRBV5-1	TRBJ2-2	TGCGCCAGCAGCTTGCGCGGTCTCGGGGAGCTGTTTTTT	CASSLRGLGELFF
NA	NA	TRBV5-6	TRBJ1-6	TGTGCCAGCAGCTTTCGGGGGACTAGCTCCTATAATTCACCCCTCCACTTT	CASSFRGTSSYNSPLHF
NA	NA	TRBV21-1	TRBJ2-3	TGTGCCAGCAGCAAAGCAATAGGGACTAGCGGGGGCACAGATACGCAGTATTTT	CASSKAIGTSGGTDTQYF
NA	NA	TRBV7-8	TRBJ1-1	TGTGCCAGCAGCGGGGGCTCGAACACTGAAGCTTTCTTT	CASSGGSNTEAFF
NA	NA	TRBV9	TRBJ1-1	TGTGCCAGCAGCGTAGGGTGGGCCACTGAAGCTTTCTTT	CASSVGWATEAFF
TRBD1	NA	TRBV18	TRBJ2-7	TGTGCCACCGCCGGGACAGGGGGCCAAGAGCAGTACTTC	CATAGTGGQEQYF
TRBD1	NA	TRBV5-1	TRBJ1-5	TGCGCCAGGGTCGGGACAGCATATAGCAATCAGCCCCAGCATTTT	CARVGTAYSNQPQHF
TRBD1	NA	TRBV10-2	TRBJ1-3	TGCGCCAGCAGACCAACAGGGGGTTCGGGAAACACCATATATTTT	CASRPTGGSGNTIYF
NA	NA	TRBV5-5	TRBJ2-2	TGTGCCAGCAGCTTGGTCGCGGAAACGGAGCTGTTTTTT	CASSLVAETELFF
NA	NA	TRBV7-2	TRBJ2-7	TGTGCCAGCAGCTTTACCGGGGCCTACGAGCAGTACTTC	CASSFTGAYEQYF
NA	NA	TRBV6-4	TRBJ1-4	TGTGCCAGCAGTGACTCGGGAACGGCGGGGGAAAAACTGTTTTTT	CASSDSGTAGEKLFF
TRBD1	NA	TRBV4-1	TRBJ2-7	TGCGCCAGCAGCCAACCCGGAGGACAGGGAATCTACGAGCAGTACTTC	CASSQPGGQGIYEQYF
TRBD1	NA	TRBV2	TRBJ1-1	TGTGCCAGCAGTTCCGGACAGGGGGCGGAAGCTTTCTTT	CASSSGQGAEAFF
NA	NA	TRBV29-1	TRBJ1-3	TGCAGCGACCGAGGAGGAAACACCATATATTTT	CSDRGGNTIYF
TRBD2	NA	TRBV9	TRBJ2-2	TGTGCCAGCAGCGTAAGGAGCGGGGGGGCAATCGGGGAGCTGTTTTTT	CASSVRSGGAIGELFF
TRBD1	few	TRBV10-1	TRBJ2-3	TGCGCCAGCAGTGAACAGGGGCCAGATACGCAGTATTTT	CASSEQGPDTQYF
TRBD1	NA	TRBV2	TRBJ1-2	TGTGCCAGCAGTGCGAGCGGACAGGTGGCCGGCTACACCTTC	CASSASGQVAGYTF
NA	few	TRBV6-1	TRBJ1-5	TGTGCCAGCCTGGCAGGGTGGAATCAGCCCCAGCATTTT	CASLAGWNQPQHF
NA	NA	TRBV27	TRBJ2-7	TGTGCCAGCAGTTTACTGCAAGGAGGGACCTACGAGCAGTACTTC	CASSLLQGGTYEQYF
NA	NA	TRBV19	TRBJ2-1	TGTGCCAGTAGCTTGGAGGGGCGCAGCTCCTACAATGAGCAGTTCTTC	CASSLEGRSSYNEQFF
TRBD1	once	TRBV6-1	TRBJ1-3	TGTGCCAGCCTGACAGGGTCTGGAAACGCCATATATTTT	CASLTGSGNAIYF
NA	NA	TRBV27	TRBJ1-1	TGTGCCAGCAGCTTGCGGGAAGACACTGAAGCTTTCTTT	CASSLREDTEAFF
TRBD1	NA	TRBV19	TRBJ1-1	TGTGCCAGTAGTAGTTTGTGGACAGGGAACACTGAAGCTTTCTTT	CASSSLWTGNTEAFF
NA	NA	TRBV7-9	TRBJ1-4	TGTGCCAGCAGCGCCTATGCCGTTGAAAAACTGTTTTTT	CASSAYAVEKLFF
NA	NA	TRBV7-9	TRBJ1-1	TGTTCCAGCAGCTTGGGGGCTTACGAAGCTTTCTTT	CSSSLGAYEAFF
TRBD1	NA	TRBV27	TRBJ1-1	TGTGCCAGCAGTGATAGGGGACAGGGGGCCCCCAGGTCGGCTTTCTTT	CASSDRGQGAPRSAFF
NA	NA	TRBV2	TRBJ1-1	TGTGCCAGCAGTGCACAAAACATGAACACTGAAGCTTTCTTT	CASSAQNMNTEAFF
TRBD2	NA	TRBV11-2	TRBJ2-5	TGTGCCAGCAGCAGTACTGGGACTAGCGGGGTAGAGACCCAGTACTTC	CASSSTGTSGVETQYF